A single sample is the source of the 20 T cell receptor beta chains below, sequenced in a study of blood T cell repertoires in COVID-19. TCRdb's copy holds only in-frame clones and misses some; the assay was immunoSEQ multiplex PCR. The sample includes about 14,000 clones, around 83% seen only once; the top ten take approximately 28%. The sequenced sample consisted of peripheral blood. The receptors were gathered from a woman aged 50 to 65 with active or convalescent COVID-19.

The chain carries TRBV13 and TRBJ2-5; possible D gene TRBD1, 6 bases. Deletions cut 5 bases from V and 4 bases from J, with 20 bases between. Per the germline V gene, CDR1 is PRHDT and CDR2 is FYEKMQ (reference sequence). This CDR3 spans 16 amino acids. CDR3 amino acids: CASSRRQEVGVETQYF. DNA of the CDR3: TGTGCCAGCAGCCGGCGACAGGAGGTTGGTGTAGAGACCCAGTACTTC.

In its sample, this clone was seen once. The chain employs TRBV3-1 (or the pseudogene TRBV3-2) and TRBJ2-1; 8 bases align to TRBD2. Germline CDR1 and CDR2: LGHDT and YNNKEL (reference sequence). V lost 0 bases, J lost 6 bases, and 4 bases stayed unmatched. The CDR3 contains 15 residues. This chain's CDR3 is CASSQEGLVFNEQFF. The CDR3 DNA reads TGTGCCAGCAGCCAAGAGGGACTAGTTTTCAATGAGCAGTTCTTC.

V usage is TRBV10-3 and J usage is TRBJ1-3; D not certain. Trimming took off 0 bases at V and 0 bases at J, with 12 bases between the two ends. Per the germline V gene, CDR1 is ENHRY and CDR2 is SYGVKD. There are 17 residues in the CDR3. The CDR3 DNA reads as TGTGCCATCAGTGAGTCCGGAGTCTTTCTCTCTGGAAACACCATATATTTT. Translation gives CAISESGVFLSGNTIYF.

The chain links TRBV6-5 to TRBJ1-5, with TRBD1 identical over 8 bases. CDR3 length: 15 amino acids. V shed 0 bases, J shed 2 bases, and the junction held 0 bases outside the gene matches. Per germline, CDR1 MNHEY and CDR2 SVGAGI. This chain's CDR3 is CASSYSTGGNQPQHF. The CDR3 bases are TGTGCCAGCAGTTACTCGACAGGGGGCAATCAGCCCCAGCATTTT.

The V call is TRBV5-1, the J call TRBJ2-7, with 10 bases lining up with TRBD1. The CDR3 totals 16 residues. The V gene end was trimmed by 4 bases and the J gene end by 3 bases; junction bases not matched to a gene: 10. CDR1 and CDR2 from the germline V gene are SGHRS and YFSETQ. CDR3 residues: CASSKTDRGRLYEQYF. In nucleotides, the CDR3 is TGCGCCAGCAGCAAAACAGACAGGGGGCGCCTCTACGAGCAGTACTTC.

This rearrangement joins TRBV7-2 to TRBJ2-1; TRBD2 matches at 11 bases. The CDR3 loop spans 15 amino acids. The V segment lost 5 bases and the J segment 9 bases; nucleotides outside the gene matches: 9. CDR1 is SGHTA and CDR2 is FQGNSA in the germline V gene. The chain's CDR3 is CASSLTSGSIVEQFF. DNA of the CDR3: TGTGCCAGCAGCCTAACTAGCGGGAGCATCGTTGAGCAGTTCTTC.

This CDR3 is CASSGQGGNTEAFF. CDR3 DNA sequence: TGTGCCAGCAGTGGACAGGGGGGAAACACTGAAGCTTTCTTT. The chain uses TRBV2 and TRBJ1-1; 9 nucleotides line up with TRBD1. V shed 4 bases and J 2 bases; nucleotides not matched to a gene: 2. Germline-derived CDR1 and CDR2 are SNHLY and FYNNEI. CDR3 length equals 14 residues.

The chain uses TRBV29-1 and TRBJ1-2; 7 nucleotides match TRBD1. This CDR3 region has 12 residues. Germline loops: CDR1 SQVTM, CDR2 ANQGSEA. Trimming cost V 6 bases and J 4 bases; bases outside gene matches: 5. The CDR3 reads CSVEQGPYGYTF. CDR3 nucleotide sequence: TGCAGCGTCGAACAGGGGCCCTATGGCTACACCTTC.

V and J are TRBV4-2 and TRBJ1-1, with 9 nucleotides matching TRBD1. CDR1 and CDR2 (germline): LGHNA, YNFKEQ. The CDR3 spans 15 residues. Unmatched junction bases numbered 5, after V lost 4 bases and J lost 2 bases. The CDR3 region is CASSPGQGANTEAFF. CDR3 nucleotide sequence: TGTGCCAGCAGCCCGGGACAGGGAGCTAACACTGAAGCTTTCTTT.

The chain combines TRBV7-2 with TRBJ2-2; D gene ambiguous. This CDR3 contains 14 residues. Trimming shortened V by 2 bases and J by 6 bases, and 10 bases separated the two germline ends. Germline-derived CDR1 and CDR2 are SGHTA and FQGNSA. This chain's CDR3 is CASSLHQIPGELFF. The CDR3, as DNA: TGTGCCAGCAGCTTACACCAGATTCCCGGGGAGCTGTTTTTT.

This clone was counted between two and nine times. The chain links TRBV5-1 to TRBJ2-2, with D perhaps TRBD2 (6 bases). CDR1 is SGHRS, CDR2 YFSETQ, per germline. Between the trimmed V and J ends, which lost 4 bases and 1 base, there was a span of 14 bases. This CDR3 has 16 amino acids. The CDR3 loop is CASSLTQGGNTGELFF. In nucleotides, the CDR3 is TGCGCCAGCAGCCTGACCCAGGGAGGGAACACCGGGGAGCTGTTTTTT.

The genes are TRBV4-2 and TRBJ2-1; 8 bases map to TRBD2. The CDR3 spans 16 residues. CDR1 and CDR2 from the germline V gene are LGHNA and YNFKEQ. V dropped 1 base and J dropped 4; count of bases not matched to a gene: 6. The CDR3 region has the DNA TGTGCCAGCAGCCAAGGCCCAGCGGGAGTTTACAATGAGCAGTTCTTC. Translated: CASSQGPAGVYNEQFF.

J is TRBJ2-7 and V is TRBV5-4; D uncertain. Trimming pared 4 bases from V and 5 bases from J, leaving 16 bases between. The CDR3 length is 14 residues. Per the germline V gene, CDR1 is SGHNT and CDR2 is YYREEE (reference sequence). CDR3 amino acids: CASSRTGVLHEQYF. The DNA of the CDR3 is TGTGCCAGCAGCCGTACCGGAGTTCTTCACGAGCAGTACTTC.

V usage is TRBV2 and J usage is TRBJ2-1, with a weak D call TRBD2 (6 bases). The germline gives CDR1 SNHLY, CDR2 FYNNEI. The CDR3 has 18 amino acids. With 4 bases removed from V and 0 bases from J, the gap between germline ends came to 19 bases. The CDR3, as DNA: TGTGCCAGCAGTGTTGCGGGAAGGTCCTTCGCCTCCTACAATGAGCAGTTCTTC. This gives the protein CASSVAGRSFASYNEQFF.

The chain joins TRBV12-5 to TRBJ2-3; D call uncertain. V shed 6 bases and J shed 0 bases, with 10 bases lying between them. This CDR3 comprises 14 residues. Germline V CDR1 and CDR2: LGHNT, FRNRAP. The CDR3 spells CASGEVASTDTQYF. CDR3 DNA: TGTGCTAGTGGCGAGGTGGCTAGCACAGATACGCAGTATTTT.

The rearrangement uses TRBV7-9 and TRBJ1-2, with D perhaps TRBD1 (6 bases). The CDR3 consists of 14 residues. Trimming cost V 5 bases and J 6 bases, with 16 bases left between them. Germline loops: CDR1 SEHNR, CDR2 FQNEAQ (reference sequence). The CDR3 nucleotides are TGTGCCAGCAGCGGGAGACAGGAAGGGCATGGCTACACCTTC. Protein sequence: CASSGRQEGHGYTF.

CDR3 region: CASSLGNSLSYEQYF. CDR3 in DNA: TGTGCCAGCAGCTTAGGCAACAGCCTCTCCTACGAGCAGTACTTC. The V call is TRBV7-2, the J call TRBJ2-7, with no clear D. The CDR3 totals 15 residues. V was trimmed by 1 base and J by 0 bases, leaving 10 bases between them. Germline-derived CDR1 and CDR2 are SGHTA and FQGNSA.

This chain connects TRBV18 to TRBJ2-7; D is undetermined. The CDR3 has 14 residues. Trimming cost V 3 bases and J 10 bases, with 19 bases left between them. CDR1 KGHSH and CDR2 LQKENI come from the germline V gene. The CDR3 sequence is CASSPPLSEAAQYF. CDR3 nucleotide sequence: TGTGCCAGCTCACCGCCGCTCAGCGAGGCGGCACAGTACTTC.

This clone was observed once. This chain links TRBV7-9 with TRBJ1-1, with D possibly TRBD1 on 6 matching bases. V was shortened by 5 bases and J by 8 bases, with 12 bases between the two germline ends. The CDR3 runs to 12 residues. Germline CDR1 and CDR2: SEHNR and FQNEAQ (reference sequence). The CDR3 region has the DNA TGTGCCAGCAGCCCACGGGACATAGAAGCTTTCTTT. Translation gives CASSPRDIEAFF.

CDR3 bases: TGTACCAGACGGGCCGTGGGGCGAAGCCTTGCCTGGGTAATTCAGCCCCAGCATTTT. This encodes CTRRAVGRSLAWVIQPQHF. The V gene is TRBV7-5, the J gene TRBJ1-5; no check of the table's D call, TRBD1, against the DNA was made. TRBV7-5 is deemed a pseudogene. This CDR3 has 19 amino acids.